The following is a T cell receptor (beta chain) sequence with its context. The data derive from a study of blood T cell repertoires in COVID-19. Study as a whole: Sources were T cells, B-cell-depleted T cells, or PBMCs; the material itself was cDNA or gDNA.

Per the authors' pipeline: Researchers report that nucleated cell counts were estimated from reference gene primer amplification. Measured with immunoSEQ multiplex PCR; TCRdb has only the in-frame clones, and not every one. V and J calls and clone size follow that table, whereas D and trimming were derived from the DNA. Here the sample spans roughly 80,000 clones, around 88% being singletons. The sequence was obtained from an elderly woman with acute or convalescent COVID-19. Sequencing used peripheral blood.

DNA of the CDR3: TGTGCCACCAGCAACTCGAGAGAGTCTAATGAAAAACTGTTTTTT. Translation gives CATSNSRESNEKLFF. The V gene is TRBV15, the J gene TRBJ1-4, with no clear D. Germline CDR1 and CDR2: LNHNV and YYDKDF (reference sequence). CDR3 length equals 15 residues. Trimming stripped 4 bases from V and 3 bases from J, with 12 bases between.